Below, one T cell receptor (beta chain) is given with its context. The method was immunoSEQ multiplex PCR; TCRdb's version includes in-frame clones alone and lacks a portion of them. In the table there are around 45,000 clones, roughly 92% of which are singletons. The data were taken from a study of T cell changes during pregnancy in multiple sclerosis. CDR1 is MNHEY and CDR2 is SMNVEV in the germline V gene (reference sequence). This CDR3 is 14 amino acids long. The V and J ends lost 4 bases and 6 bases respectively, with 13 bases between them. The rearrangement joins TRBV27 to TRBJ1-5; TRBD1 is a possible D gene (6 bases). Sequencing was performed on CD4+ T cells from peripheral blood mononuclear cells, taken in the third trimester of pregnancy. This clonotype originated in a female donor with multiple sclerosis, enrolled in a pregnancy study. CDR3 DNA: TGTGCCAGCAGTTCCACAGGGTTTGGTCAGCCCCAGCATTTT. It codes for CASSSTGFGQPQHF.